The 25 T cell receptor beta chains below all came from one sample that was sequenced in a study of cytomegalovirus exposure and HLA in healthy donors. The study ran its PCR with 60 Vbeta and 13 Jbeta primers. Repertoires were generated with immunoSEQ multiplex PCR, while TCRdb's copy carries only in-frame clones and drops some. The sample contains about 130,000 clones, roughly a tenth of which appear only once. Material for sequencing was PBMCs. These receptor sequences come from a woman between 18 and 29 years old in good health and CMV-seropositive.

This clone came up a few times. Other DNA sequences in this sample translate to the same CDR3. This chain links TRBV7-9 with TRBJ1-1; D unresolved. Germline V gene lookup returns CDR1 SEHNR and CDR2 FQNEAQ (reference sequence). This CDR3 comprises 13 residues. Trimming removed 5 bases at V and 3 bases at J, with 10 bases between. CDR3 nucleotide sequence: TGTGCCAGCAGCCGCAGGTCGGACACTGAAGCTTTCTTT. Translation: CASSRRSDTEAFF.

The gene calls are TRBV7-6 and TRBJ2-7; TRBD1 matches at 7 bases. The length of the CDR3 is 15 residues. Looked up from germline, CDR1 is SGHVS and CDR2 is FNYEAQ. V shed 5 bases, J shed 1 base, and the junction held 8 bases outside the gene matches. The CDR3 nucleotides read TGTGCCAGCAGCGGAGACAGGGACCTTTCCTACGAGCAGTACTTC. Protein product: CASSGDRDLSYEQYF.

There are a few counts of this clone. The V gene is TRBV5-6, the J gene TRBJ2-3, with D maybe TRBD2 (5 bases). The CDR3 runs to 12 residues. Germline lookup yields CDR1 SGHDT and CDR2 YYEEEE. V gave up 3 bases and J gave up 7 bases, with 9 bases separating them. CDR3 loop: CASSSDYNTQYF. The CDR3 nucleotides read TGTGCCAGCAGCTCCGACTATAATACGCAGTATTTT.

Only a few counts were recorded for this clone. One end of the junction is discordant with germline, which a read error may explain. The rearrangement uses TRBV6-6 and TRBJ1-1; 7 bases are a match to TRBD1. This CDR3 region has 10 residues. Looked up from germline, CDR1 is MNHNY and CDR2 is SVGAGI (reference sequence). The CDR3 here is CASRDREAFF. The DNA of the CDR3 is TGTGCCAGCAGAGACAGGGAAGCTTTCTTC.

This clone appeared many times. The chain combines TRBV9 with TRBJ1-3, with 10 bases identical to TRBD1. This CDR3 is 17 amino acids long. CDR1 and CDR2 from the germline V gene are SGDLS and YYNGEE. V gave up 0 bases and J gave up 2 bases; unmatched junction bases: 5. The CDR3 here is CASSVASGTGAGNTIYF. The DNA for the CDR3 is TGTGCCAGCAGCGTAGCCTCGGGGACAGGGGCTGGAAACACCATATATTTT.

This rearrangement joins TRBV11-2 to TRBJ2-1, with TRBD1 matching over 8 bases. This CDR3 has 14 residues. The trim removed 6 bases at V and 7 bases at J, leaving 8 bases unmatched. Per the germline V gene, CDR1 is SGHAT and CDR2 is FQNNGV. The CDR3 DNA reads TGTGCCAGCAGGCCCCCCGGGACAGGAAATGAGCAGTTCTTC. Its translation: CASRPPGTGNEQFF. Complete variable domain (other parts from reference TRBV11-2 and TRBJ2-1): EAGVAQSPRYKIIEKRQSVAFWCNPISGHATLYWYQQILGQGPKLLIQFQNNGVVDDSQLPKDRFSAERLKGVDSTLKIQPAKLEDSAVYLCASRPPGTGNEQFFGPGTRLTVL.

This clone has more than one count but fewer than ten. V usage is TRBV6-1 and J usage is TRBJ2-7; 9 bases align to TRBD2. CDR1 is MNHNS and CDR2 is SASEGT in the germline V gene. The CDR3 length is 16 residues. The V and J ends lost 0 bases and 5 bases, in that order; junction bases with no gene match: 8. CDR3 amino acids: CASSEAGVAGEDEQYF. The DNA of the CDR3 is TGTGCCAGCAGTGAAGCGGGGGTAGCGGGGGAGGACGAGCAGTACTTC.

The rearrangement links TRBV6-6 to TRBJ2-7, with 11 bases aligning to TRBD2. Germline CDR1 is MNHNY and CDR2 is SVGAGI (reference sequence). The length of the CDR3 is 13 residues. V lost 8 bases to trimming and J lost 4 bases; unmatched junction nucleotides: 4. CDR3 protein: CASGRLAGYEQYF. The CDR3 region has the DNA TGTGCCAGCGGTAGACTAGCGGGATACGAGCAGTACTTC.

This rearrangement joins TRBV30 to TRBJ2-7; tentative D call: TRBD1 (5 bases). CDR3 length: 13 residues. CDR1 and CDR2 (germline): GTSNPN, SVGIG (reference sequence). V lost 4 bases, J lost 4 bases, and 14 bases lay in between. The CDR3 coding sequence is TGTGCCTGGAACCAATGGGGCCAATACGAGCAGTACTTC. It translates to CAWNQWGQYEQYF.

This chain connects TRBV7-9 to TRBJ2-5, with TRBD1 as a possible D gene (5 bases). Germline V gene sequence: CDR1 SEHNR, CDR2 FQNEAQ (reference sequence). V lost 6 bases to trimming and J lost 5 bases, with 7 bases between them. The CDR3 loop spans 11 amino acids. Here the CDR3 DNA reads TGTGCCAGCAGGAAGGGGGAGACCCAGTACTTC. Amino acids: CASRKGETQYF.

Notes on this clone: At one end the junction does not follow the germline gene, possibly because of a read error. This sequence joins TRBV5-1 and TRBJ2-1; 16 bases are shared with TRBD2. The V gene's germline CDR1 is SGHRS and CDR2 YFSETQ. This CDR3 is built from 14 residues. The DNA for the CDR3 is TGCGCCAGCAGCACCGGGACTAGCGGGAGGGCACGGGTCTTC. Translating gives CASSTGTSGRARVF.

V is TRBV2 and J is TRBJ2-2; D is possibly TRBD1 (5 bases). CDR1 SNHLY and CDR2 FYNNEI come from the germline V gene. With 6 bases removed from V and 0 bases from J, the gap between germline ends came to 11 bases. This CDR3 is 15 amino acids long. CDR3 sequence reads: CASRLQETNTGELFF. DNA for the CDR3: TGTGCCAGCAGGTTACAGGAAACGAACACCGGGGAGCTGTTTTTT. The complete variable domain, with remaining parts taken from reference TRBV2 and TRBJ2-2, reads EPEVTQTPSHQVTQMGQEVILRCVPISNHLYFYWYRQILGQKVEFLVSFYNNEISEKSEIFDDQFSVERPDGSNFTLKIRSTKLEDSAMYFCASRLQETNTGELFFGEGSRLTVL.

V and J are TRBV5-1 and TRBJ1-4, with no clear D. V lost 4 bases and J 5 bases, leaving 9 bases between the germline ends. The CDR3 runs to 13 residues. Germline V gives CDR1 SGHRS, CDR2 YFSETQ. In nucleotides, the CDR3 is TGCGCCAGCAGCCGGGTGGCAAATGAAAAACTGTTTTTT. Translating it yields CASSRVANEKLFF. Looking up the rest from reference TRBV5-1 and TRBJ1-4 gives the full variable domain: KAGVTQTPRYLIKTRGQQVTLSCSPISGHRSVSWYQQTPGQGLQFLFEYFSETQRNKGNFPGRFSGRQFSNSRSEMNVSTLELGDSALYLCASSRVANEKLFFGSGTQLSVL.

V usage is TRBV19 and J usage is TRBJ2-5; no firm D call. The germline V gene has CDR1 LNHDA and CDR2 SQIVND (reference sequence). This CDR3 is built from 14 residues. V lost 5 bases and J lost 5, with 15 bases in between. CDR3 region: CASSATASGETQYF. CDR3 sequence (DNA): TGTGCCAGTAGTGCCACGGCCTCCGGGGAGACCCAGTACTTC.

This clone was detected only a few times. The J gene is TRBJ1-2, the V gene TRBV11-2; 7 bases are shared with TRBD1. CDR1 and CDR2 (germline): SGHAT, FQNNGV. Trimming took 5 bases from V and 4 from J; bases not matched to a gene: 4. The CDR3 consists of 13 residues. CDR3 amino acids: CASSTGQIYGYTF. CDR3 in DNA: TGTGCCAGCAGCACGGGACAGATCTATGGCTACACCTTC.

V is TRBV29-1 and J is TRBJ2-1; 12 bases agree with TRBD2. Per the germline V gene, CDR1 is SQVTM and CDR2 is ANQGSEA. CDR3 length equals 16 residues. Trimming at V came to 1 base and at J to 8 bases, leaving 9 bases not matched to a gene. The CDR3 bases are TGCAGCGTTGAAGCTGCGCTAGCGGGAGGGTGGGATGAGCAGTTCTTC. Protein sequence: CSVEAALAGGWDEQFF.

This clone turned up a few times. The chain carries TRBV7-3 and TRBJ2-7; TRBD2 aligns across 11 bases. J was trimmed by 6 bases and V by 5 bases; bases with no gene match: 6. Germline V gene sequence: CDR1 SGHTA, CDR2 FQGTGA. CDR3 size: 14 residues. CDR3 region: CASSPGTSGVEQYF. The CDR3 coding sequence is TGTGCCAGCAGCCCCGGGACTAGCGGTGTCGAGCAGTACTTC.

The J gene is TRBJ2-1, the V gene TRBV29-1; 14 nucleotides match TRBD2. The length of the CDR3 is 14 residues. With 7 bases clipped from V and 9 bases from J, the junction kept 8 bases outside the gene matches. CDR1 and CDR2 from the germline V gene are SQVTM and ANQGSEA. The CDR3 DNA reads as TGCAGCGGTCAGGGACTAGCGGGAGAGGCTGAGCAGTTCTTC. It specifies CSGQGLAGEAEQFF.

This sequence joins TRBV19 and TRBJ1-3, with D unclear. Germline CDR1 and CDR2: LNHDA and SQIVND (reference sequence). The CDR3 is 17 amino acids. V gave up 2 bases and J gave up 4 bases, with 18 bases separating them. The CDR3 spells CASSIKIGRGAGNTIYF. CDR3 nucleotides: TGTGCCAGTAGTATAAAGATCGGTCGAGGTGCCGGAAACACCATATATTTT.

This clone has just a few counts. The gene calls are TRBV5-1 and TRBJ1-1; D is perhaps TRBD1 (6 bases). V was pared by 0 bases and J by 0 bases, with 12 bases between. The CDR3 spans 16 residues. Germline V gene lookup returns CDR1 SGHRS and CDR2 YFSETQ. The CDR3 DNA is TGCGCCAGCAGCTTGGAGGGGGGGAGGCTGAACACTGAAGCTTTCTTT. Amino acids: CASSLEGGRLNTEAFF.

In its sample, this clone was seen a few times. For the CDR3, the DNA is TGTGCCAGCAGTCAACTGGGAGCAACGAACACCGGGGAGCTGTTTTTT. It yields the protein CASSQLGATNTGELFF. The chain joins TRBV7-9 to TRBJ2-2; D is perhaps TRBD2 (5 bases). This CDR3 has 16 residues. Trimming stripped 6 bases from V and 0 bases from J, with 14 bases between. The germline V gene has CDR1 SEHNR and CDR2 FQNEAQ (reference sequence).

This clone was counted between two and nine times. V is TRBV28 and J is TRBJ1-2; 7 positions match TRBD1. CDR1 and CDR2 from the germline V gene are MDHEN and SYDVKM. The length of the CDR3 is 13 residues. V gave up 5 bases and J gave up 3 bases; unmatched junction bases: 3. CDR3 nucleotide sequence: TGTGCCAGCAGTCGGGGGACAGACTATGGCTACACCTTC. Protein product: CASSRGTDYGYTF.

This clone has at least ten counts. The CDR3: CAWSVGGKAGNTIYF. The CDR3 coding sequence is TGTGCCTGGAGTGTCGGAGGGAAGGCTGGAAACACCATATATTTT. V gene TRBV30 combines with J gene TRBJ1-3; D is unresolved. The CDR3 runs to 15 residues. Germline loops: CDR1 GTSNPN, CDR2 SVGIG (reference sequence). V was shortened by 0 bases and J by 2 bases, with 11 bases between the two germline ends.

This clone turned up a few times. This sequence joins TRBV23-1 and TRBJ1-1; no firm D call. TRBV23-1 is treated as an ORF (open reading frame) with a function not yet certain. Trimming removed 10 bases from V and 0 bases from J, with 18 bases in between. The CDR3 spans 15 residues. The CDR3 sequence is CATYLRRVVNTEAFF. CDR3 in DNA: TGCGCCACCTACCTCCGCCGAGTGGTGAACACTGAAGCTTTCTTT.

This chain links TRBV11-2 with TRBJ2-7, with 7 nucleotides matching TRBD1. The CDR3 is made up of 16 amino acids. The junction had 11 bases not matched to a gene; V was cut back by 4 bases and J by 2 bases. The germline CDR1 and CDR2 sequences are SGHAT and FQNNGV. The CDR3 DNA reads TGTGCCAGCAGCTCAATCGCCCGGGACAGAACCTACGAGCAGTACTTC. This gives the protein CASSSIARDRTYEQYF.